One and the same sample provided the 18 T cell receptor beta chains below, sequenced in a study of identical twins (dated by TCRdb to 2015 to 2016). Library construction relied on 5' RACE. For sequencing, an Illumina HiSeq 2000 was employed. Starting from the raw public reads, TCRdb applied fastp trimming at Q25, assembled clones with MiXCR and retained in-frame beta chains. For every CDR3 protein sequence, its rows merge into one entry that carries the most common genes and DNA. This sample is represented by a few hundred thousand distinct CDR3 sequences; 9% to 15% of them were singletons. 6% to 9% of the sample lies in the top ten. These data were also filed under a second study, of yellow fever vaccine responses in identical twins.

Sequencing input: CD8+ T cells sorted from blood. The source is a woman aged 18 to 35 in good health.

This chain links TRBV4-1 with TRBJ2-2; no firm D call. V was trimmed by 1 base and J by 5 bases, leaving 8 bases between them. The CDR3 has 14 residues. Per the germline V gene, CDR1 is MGHRA and CDR2 is YSYEKL. The CDR3 sequence: CASSQGGPTGELFF. The CDR3 DNA follows: TGCGCCAGCAGCCAAGGTGGGCCAACCGGGGAGCTGTTTTTT.

This clonotype showed up just once. This chain connects TRBV19 to TRBJ2-2, with TRBD2 matching over 9 bases. Unmatched junction bases numbered 6, after V lost 5 bases and J lost 5 bases. This CDR3 has 15 residues. CDR1 and CDR2 (germline): LNHDA, SQIVND (reference sequence). CDR3 in DNA: TGTGCCAGTAGTGCCAGACTAGCGGCTACCGGGGAGCTGTTTTTT. This gives the protein CASSARLAATGELFF.

This chain connects TRBV10-3 to TRBJ2-3; 10 bases align to TRBD2. Germline loops: CDR1 ENHRY, CDR2 SYGVKD. The J segment lost 5 bases and the V segment lost 8 bases, leaving 7 bases of the junction unmatched. This CDR3 is 14 amino acids long. This CDR3 reads CAIGAGGPLDTQYF. CDR3 in DNA: TGTGCCATCGGAGCGGGGGGGCCGTTAGATACGCAGTATTTT.

This clonotype was counted only a few times. V and J are TRBV2 and TRBJ2-5; 7 bases map to TRBD1. The CDR3 runs to 15 residues. From germline, CDR1 is SNHLY and CDR2 FYNNEI. J was trimmed by 2 bases and V by 4 bases; bases with no gene match: 7. CDR3: CASSVGSGGQETQYF. The CDR3 DNA is TGTGCCAGCAGTGTCGGGTCAGGGGGTCAAGAGACCCAGTACTTC.

This chain connects TRBV14 to TRBJ2-7, with D tentatively TRBD2 (5 bases). Trimming cost V 0 bases and J 6 bases, with 9 bases left between them. Germline-derived CDR1 and CDR2 are SGHDN and FVKESK. The CDR3 length is 13 residues. The CDR3: CASSQDLGGEQYV. DNA of the CDR3: TGTGCCAGCAGCCAAGATTTAGGAGGCGAGCAGTACGTC.

The V and J genes are TRBV27 and TRBJ2-3; D not resolved. V dropped 1 base and J dropped 2 bases, with 10 bases sitting between them. The CDR3 has 15 amino acids. In germline, CDR1 is MNHEY, CDR2 SMNVEV (reference sequence). CDR3 in amino acids: CASSLFSADTDTQYF. The CDR3, as DNA: TGTGCCAGCAGTTTATTCAGCGCAGACACAGATACGCAGTATTTT.

This clonotype showed up many times. The chain couples TRBV11-3 to TRBJ2-1; D is perhaps TRBD2 (6 bases). V lost 5 bases and J lost 2, with 13 bases in between. Germline-derived CDR1 and CDR2 are SGHNT and YENEEA. This CDR3 region has 15 residues. The CDR3 loop is CASSQRESPYNEQFF. The CDR3 coding sequence is TGTGCCAGCAGCCAACGGGAGTCCCCCTACAATGAGCAGTTCTTC.

The genes are TRBV6-1 and TRBJ2-1; D possibly uses TRBD1 or TRBD2 (5 bases each). The CDR3 is made up of 13 amino acids. Trimming left V 8 bases short and J 2 bases short, with 10 bases between. CDR1 and CDR2 (germline): MNHNS, SASEGT. DNA of the CDR3: TGTGCCAGCGCGATGGGGGCCTACAATGAGCAGTTCTTC. It is translated as CASAMGAYNEQFF.

This clonotype has at least ten counts. The rearrangement links TRBV4-1 to TRBJ1-4, with unresolved D. This CDR3 spans 14 amino acids. Trimming left V 8 bases short and J 8 bases short, with 18 bases between. Per germline, CDR1 MGHRA and CDR2 YSYEKL. CDR3 region: CASGIVTVGEKLFF. CDR3 nucleotides: TGCGCCAGCGGAATAGTTACAGTGGGAGAAAAACTGTTTTTT.

This clonotype has just a few counts. The CDR3 DNA reads as TGTGCCAGCGAGGAGCGGCCCTACAATGAGCAGTTCTTC. This translates into CASEERPYNEQFF. The chain has TRBV28 and TRBJ2-1; perhaps TRBD2 as D (5 bases). Per the germline V gene, CDR1 is MDHEN and CDR2 is SYDVKM. Trimming took off 8 bases at V and 2 bases at J, with 10 bases between the two ends. This CDR3 spans 13 amino acids.

The rearrangement uses TRBV15 and TRBJ2-5; D remains unclear. Between the trimmed V and J ends, which lost 3 bases and 5 bases, there was a span of 4 bases. CDR1 and CDR2 from the germline V gene are LNHNV and YYDKDF (reference sequence). CDR3 size: 11 residues. DNA of the CDR3: TGTGCCACCAGCAGTGAGGAGACCCAGTACTTC. Protein product: CATSSEETQYF. Full variable domain (remainder filled in from reference TRBV15 and TRBJ2-5): DAMVIQNPRYQVTQFGKPVTLSCSQTLNHNVMYWYQQKSSQAPKLLFHYYDKDFNNEADTPDNFQSRRPNTSFCFLDIRSPGLGDTAMYLCATSSEETQYFGPGTRLLVL.

This clonotype has more than one count but fewer than ten. This chain uses TRBV12-3 or TRBV12-4 with TRBJ1-1; TRBD1 agrees at 11 bases. The CDR3 has 16 residues. V trimming: 2 bases; J trimming: 4 bases; junction bases outside the gene matches: 6. This chain's CDR3 is CASSLTGTGGVTEAFF. The CDR3 bases are TGTGCCAGCAGTTTAACTGGGACAGGGGGTGTCACTGAAGCTTTCTTT.

This clonotype came up many times. The rearrangement links TRBV7-9 to TRBJ2-2; D uncertain. V gave up 1 base and J gave up 9 bases, with 6 bases separating them. CDR3 size: 12 residues. CDR1 is SEHNR and CDR2 is FQNEAQ in the germline V gene (reference sequence). CDR3 sequence reads: CASSLVTRELFF. The CDR3 DNA reads TGTGCCAGCAGCTTAGTTACCCGGGAGCTGTTTTTT.

The genes are TRBV5-1 and TRBJ2-1; D may be TRBD1 (6 bases). Germline assignment: CDR1 SGHRS and CDR2 YFSETQ. This CDR3 contains 14 residues. Trimming took off 2 bases at V and 7 bases at J, with 13 bases between the two ends. This chain's CDR3 is CASSFRDMGNEQFF. CDR3 bases: TGCGCCAGCAGCTTCCGGGACATGGGGAATGAGCAGTTCTTC.

This clonotype was counted only a few times. The chain employs TRBV9 and TRBJ2-7; the D call may be TRBD1 or TRBD2 (5 bases each). Germline values: CDR1 SGDLS, CDR2 YYNGEE. The length of the CDR3 is 15 residues. The germline V and J ends were trimmed by 0 bases and 3 bases, with 13 bases remaining between them. The CDR3 protein is CASSVGSEGSYEQYF. CDR3 sequence (DNA): TGTGCCAGCAGCGTAGGTAGTGAGGGGAGCTACGAGCAGTACTTC. Combining the CDR3 with reference TRBV9 and TRBJ2-7 gives the whole variable domain DSGVTQTPKHLITATGQRVTLRCSPRSGDLSVYWYQQSLDQGLQFLIQYYNGEERAKGNILERFSAQQFPDLHSELNLSSLELGDSALYFCASSVGSEGSYEQYFGPGTRLTVT.

DNA for the CDR3: TGCAGTGCCACTAATTCTGGCGGGGTAAAGCAGTACGTC. Encoded protein: CSATNSGGVKQYV. The chain couples TRBV20-1 to TRBJ2-7, with a tentative D call TRBD2 (6 bases). This CDR3 is built from 13 residues. CDR1 and CDR2 from the germline V gene are DFQATT and SNEGSKA (reference sequence). The V end was cut by 6 bases, the J end by 8 bases, with 20 bases between.

The genes are TRBV5-4 and TRBJ2-2, with TRBD2 matching over 8 bases. V shed 4 bases, J shed 5 bases, and the junction held 13 bases outside the gene matches. The germline CDR1 and CDR2 sequences are SGHNT and YYREEE (reference sequence). The CDR3 consists of 17 residues. DNA of the CDR3: TGTGCCAGCAGCGAAGAACGCGGGGGGCGAGGTACCGGGGAGCTGTTTTTT. As protein: CASSEERGGRGTGELFF.

The sample holds a few counts of this clonotype. The chain couples TRBV11-2 to TRBJ2-7; 12 bases line up with TRBD1. CDR1 SGHAT and CDR2 FQNNGV come from the germline V gene. The CDR3 consists of 16 residues. V lost 2 bases, J lost 6 bases, and 8 bases stayed unmatched. The CDR3 DNA reads TGTGCCAGCAGCTTAACGATGGGACAGGGGGCATCCGAGCAGTACTTC. This translates into CASSLTMGQGASEQYF.